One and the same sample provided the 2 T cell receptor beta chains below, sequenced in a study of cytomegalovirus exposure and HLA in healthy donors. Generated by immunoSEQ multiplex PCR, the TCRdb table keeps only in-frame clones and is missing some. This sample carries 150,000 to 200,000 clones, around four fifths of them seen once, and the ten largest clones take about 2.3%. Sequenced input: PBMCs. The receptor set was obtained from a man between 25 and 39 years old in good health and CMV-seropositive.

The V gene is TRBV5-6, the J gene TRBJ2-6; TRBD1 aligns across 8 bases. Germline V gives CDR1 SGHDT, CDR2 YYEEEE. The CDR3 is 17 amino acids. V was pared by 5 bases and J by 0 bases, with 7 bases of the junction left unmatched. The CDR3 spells CASRSGGPSSGANVLTF. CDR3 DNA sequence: TGTGCCAGCAGGTCAGGGGGCCCCTCCTCTGGGGCCAACGTCCTGACTTTC.

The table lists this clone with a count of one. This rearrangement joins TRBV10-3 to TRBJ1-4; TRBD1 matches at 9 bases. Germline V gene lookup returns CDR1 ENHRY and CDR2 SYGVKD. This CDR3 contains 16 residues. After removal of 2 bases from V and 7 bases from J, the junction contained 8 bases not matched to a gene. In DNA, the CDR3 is TGTGCCATCAGTGAGCAGGACAGGGGCGATCCTGAAAAACTGTTTTTT. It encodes CAISEQDRGDPEKLFF.